This section outlines one T cell receptor beta chain sequence together with its context. The length of the CDR3 is 13 residues. Germline CDR1 and CDR2: SGHNT and YYREEE (reference sequence). V lost 0 bases, J lost 5 bases, and 6 bases lay in between. It was RNA transcripts that yielded the amplified TCR beta CDR3 regions. HTBI primers were used for first-round RT-PCR of the TCR CDR3. TCRdb reprocessed the multiplex PCR reads with MiXCR, giving one entry per CDR3 protein. The profile shows fewer than 750,000 distinct CDR3 sequences, about 14% of them singletons. The data stem from a study of T cells in Graves' hyperthyroidism and ophthalmopathy.

Sequencing used blood. The V gene is TRBV5-4, the J gene TRBJ2-1; D is ambiguous. This TCR was sampled from a woman aged 50 to 60 with Graves' ophthalmopathy. In nucleotides, the CDR3 is TGTGCCAGCAGCTTGGCTGTGAACAATGAGCAGTTCTTC. This codes for CASSLAVNNEQFF.